Each of the 13 T cell receptor beta chains below was sequenced from the same sample in a study of shared clonotypes between healthy human individuals. CD8 cells classed as naive were CD45RO-negative and positively selected for CCR7, excluding terminally differentiated effector memory CD45RA+ cells. Measured with immunoSEQ multiplex PCR; TCRdb has only the in-frame clones, and not every one. This sample has hundreds of thousands of clones, with about 96% found just once. The material sequenced was naive CD8+ T cells sorted from blood. Receptors were obtained from a man aged 25-45 years in good health.

The chain couples TRBV5-6 to TRBJ2-7, with unresolved D. Trimming took 5 bases from V and 0 from J, leaving 9 bases between them. The germline gives CDR1 SGHDT, CDR2 YYEEEE. CDR3 length: 13 amino acids. CDR3 nucleotide sequence: TGTGCCAGCAGTAGGTATCTCTCCTACGAGCAGTACTTC. This translates into CASSRYLSYEQYF.

V and J are TRBV11-2 and TRBJ2-3; D may be TRBD2 (6 bases). CDR3 length: 15 residues. The germline gives CDR1 SGHAT, CDR2 FQNNGV. The V end lost 3 bases, the J end lost 0 bases, and 10 bases lay between the germline ends. The CDR3, as DNA: TGTGCCAGCAGCTTTGCGGGAAGGAGCACAGATACGCAGTATTTT. As protein: CASSFAGRSTDTQYF.

The genes are TRBV27 and TRBJ2-3, with 9 bases matching TRBD2. V trimming: 4 bases; J trimming: 5 bases; junction bases outside the gene matches: 7. The CDR3 covers 15 residues. The germline CDR1 and CDR2 sequences are MNHEY and SMNVEV (reference sequence). The chain's CDR3 is CASSSPGLAGDTQYF. For the CDR3, the DNA is TGTGCCAGCAGTTCGCCGGGACTAGCTGGAGATACGCAGTATTTT.

This clone has a single count. The CDR3 DNA sequence: TGCGCCAGCATCATGGATCCCCCAACTAGCGGGTCCTACAATGAGCAGTTCTTC. Amino acids: CASIMDPPTSGSYNEQFF. The rearrangement uses TRBV5-1 and TRBJ2-1; 9 bases agree with TRBD2. Per germline, CDR1 SGHRS and CDR2 YFSETQ. V lost 6 bases and J lost 1; bases outside the gene matches: 14. This CDR3 has 18 residues.

Regarding this clone: Other DNA sequences in the sample encode the same CDR3. J is TRBJ2-3 and V is TRBV5-4; D perhaps matches TRBD1 (5 bases). Deletions cut 2 bases from V and 1 base from J, with 5 bases between. Germline V gene lookup returns CDR1 SGHNT and CDR2 YYREEE (reference sequence). CDR3 length: 13 residues. The CDR3 protein is CASSFRGTDTQYF. In DNA, the CDR3 is TGTGCCAGCAGCTTCAGGGGCACAGATACGCAGTATTTT.

The CDR3: CASSLANRRMNTEAFF. The CDR3 nucleotides read TGTGCCAGCAGCTTAGCGAACCGAAGGATGAACACTGAAGCTTTCTTT. The rearrangement joins TRBV7-8 to TRBJ1-1; D unclear. Germline CDR1 SGHVS, CDR2 FQNEAQ. V was trimmed by 0 bases and J by 0 bases, leaving 11 bases between them. There are 16 residues in the CDR3.

The CDR3 DNA follows: TGTGCCAGCGCAGCGTTGGACAGGGTCGACGAGCAGTACTTC. Encoded protein: CASAALDRVDEQYF. This rearrangement joins TRBV9 to TRBJ2-7; the match to TRBD1 covers 8 bases. Trimming at V came to 7 bases and at J to 5 bases, leaving 11 bases not matched to a gene. Germline V gives CDR1 SGDLS, CDR2 YYNGEE. The CDR3 has 14 residues.

This clone was picked up one time. The chain is built from TRBV29-1 and TRBJ2-3, with D tentatively TRBD2 (6 bases). CDR3 length: 15 amino acids. V dropped 0 bases and J dropped 1 base, with 11 bases sitting between them. Germline V lookup: CDR1 SQVTM, CDR2 ANQGSEA. The CDR3 region is CSVEERGGGTDTQYF. DNA of the CDR3: TGCAGCGTTGAAGAGCGGGGCGGGGGCACAGATACGCAGTATTTT.

The V gene is TRBV4-1, the J gene TRBJ2-7; possible D gene TRBD1, 5 bases. Germline-derived CDR1 and CDR2 are MGHRA and YSYEKL. V dropped 0 bases and J dropped 0 bases, with 9 bases sitting between them. This CDR3 spans 15 amino acids. CDR3 in DNA: TGCGCCAGCAGCCAAGATGCCAGGGTCTCCTACGAGCAGTACTTC. It encodes CASSQDARVSYEQYF.

The gene calls are TRBV18 and TRBJ1-1; D is possibly TRBD1 (5 bases). Trimming removed 4 bases at V and 2 bases at J, with 11 bases between. CDR1 is KGHSH and CDR2 is LQKENI in the germline V gene. The CDR3 totals 14 residues. The CDR3 loop reads CASSLSGSNTEAFF. The CDR3 DNA is TGTGCCAGCTCACTTTCAGGGAGCAACACTGAAGCTTTCTTT.

This chain connects TRBV7-7 to TRBJ2-7, with D possibly being TRBD2 (5 bases). V dropped 2 bases and J dropped 5 bases, with 13 bases sitting between them. The CDR3 loop spans 14 amino acids. Germline-derived CDR1 and CDR2 are SSHAT and FNYEAQ (reference sequence). The CDR3 DNA follows: TGTGCCAGCAGCTTACGGTTGGGAGTCGACGAGCAGTACTTC. The encoded protein is CASSLRLGVDEQYF.

The chain has TRBV4-3 and TRBJ2-1; 13 positions match TRBD2. CDR3 size: 17 residues. Trimming at V came to 0 bases and at J to 7 bases, leaving 6 bases not matched to a gene. Germline loops: CDR1 LGHNA, CDR2 YSLEER. CDR3 sequence reads: CASSQDRTSGSLNEQFF. Written as DNA, the CDR3 is TGCGCCAGCAGCCAAGACAGGACTAGCGGGAGTTTAAATGAGCAGTTCTTC.

The chain links TRBV7-9 to TRBJ2-1; TRBD2 aligns across 8 bases. The CDR3 loop spans 16 amino acids. The J segment lost 6 bases and the V segment lost 1 base, leaving 8 bases of the junction unmatched. The germline CDR1 and CDR2 sequences are SEHNR and FQNEAQ (reference sequence). The CDR3: CASSLDQREYPNEQFF. CDR3 sequence (DNA): TGTGCCAGCAGCTTAGACCAGCGGGAGTACCCCAATGAGCAGTTCTTC.